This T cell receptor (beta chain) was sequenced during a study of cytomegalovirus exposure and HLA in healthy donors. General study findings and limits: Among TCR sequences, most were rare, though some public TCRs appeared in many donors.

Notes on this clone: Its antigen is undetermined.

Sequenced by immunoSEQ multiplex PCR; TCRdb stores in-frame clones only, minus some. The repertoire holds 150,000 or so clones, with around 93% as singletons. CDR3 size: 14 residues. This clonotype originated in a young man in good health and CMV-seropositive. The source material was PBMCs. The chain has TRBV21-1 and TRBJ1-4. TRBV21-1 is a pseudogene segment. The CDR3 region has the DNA TGTGCCAGCAGCATCTCAAGTTGGAGGGAAAAACTGTTTTTT. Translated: CASSISSWREKLFF.